This entry is about one T cell receptor beta chain. The CDR3 is 15 amino acids. J gave up 6 bases and V 5 bases, and 11 bases lay outside the gene matches. Germline loops: CDR1 SQVTM, CDR2 ANQGSEA. This specimen comes from a study of control samples from healthy donors and cancer patients. Measured with immunoSEQ multiplex PCR; TCRdb has only the in-frame clones, and not every one. The sample has over 75,000 clones, roughly nine tenths seen once. Input material: blood. The TCR was taken from a man in his thirties or forties in good health. V usage is TRBV29-1 and J usage is TRBJ1-4, with 8 nucleotides matching TRBD1. DNA for the CDR3: TGCAGCGTTCAGACCAGGGGGCGATCCGATGAAAAACTGTTTTTT. Translation: CSVQTRGRSDEKLFF. Filled out from reference TRBV29-1 and TRBJ1-4, the complete variable domain reads SAVISQKPSRDICQRGTSLTIQCQVDSQVTMMFWYRQQPGQSLTLIATANQGSEATYESGFVIDKFPISRPNLTFSTLTVSNMSPEDSSIYLCSVQTRGRSDEKLFFGSGTQLSVL.